A selection of T cell receptor beta chains follows, all from one sample in a study. TCRdb re-called the RT-PCR reads through MiXCR, storing one row per CDR3 protein. Of fewer than 800,000 distinct CDR3 sequences in the sample, 13% to 15% were seen once. The material sequenced was memory CD4+ T cells from blood. Receptors originate from a female donor in good health, serving as a healthy control. The CDR3 runs from the conserved cysteine through the conserved F or W. The D gene is left open where the match is weak. Some rows mark clone size as missing; the rest say once, few, many or name a class of expanded clone.

j_call | clone_size | v_call | d_call | cdr3_nt | cdr3_aa
TRBJ2-3 | NA | TRBV9 | TRBD2 | TGTGCCAGCAGCATCACTAGCGGGAGAAAAGATACGCAGTATTTT | CASSITSGRKDTQYF
TRBJ2-3 | many | TRBV7-2 | NA | TGTGCCAGCAGCTTAGGGAGTATGGCCGCAGATACGCAGTATTTT | CASSLGSMAADTQYF
TRBJ2-1 | NA | TRBV5-1 | NA | TGCGCCAGCAGCATACAGGGCTATTTGTGGAATGAGCAGTTCTTC | CASSIQGYLWNEQFF
TRBJ2-5 | NA | TRBV20-1 | NA | TGCAGTGCTAGAGAGGGAGTCGAGACCCAGTACTTC | CSAREGVETQYF
TRBJ1-5 | few | TRBV6-5 | NA | TGTGCCAGCAGTTACTCGGCCGGCTCCTGGGGGCCCCAGCATTTT | CASSYSAGSWGPQHF
TRBJ2-2 | NA | TRBV10-3 | TRBD2 | TGTGCCACTGCTCTAGCGGGAGGCACCGGGGAGCTGTTTTTT | CATALAGGTGELFF
TRBJ1-2 | NA | TRBV6-6 | TRBD1 | TGTGCCAGCAGCACGACAGGGGGCGCTTATGGCTACACCTTC | CASSTTGGAYGYTF
TRBJ2-1 | many | TRBV7-2 | NA | TGTGCCAGCAGCTTAGACCCCCGGAGCGATGAGCAGTTCTTC | CASSLDPRSDEQFF
TRBJ2-7 | NA | TRBV20-1 | TRBD1 | TGCAGCTGGGACAGGCCTTTAGGCGAGCAGTACTTC | CSWDRPLGEQYF
TRBJ2-7 | NA | TRBV24-1 | NA | TGTGCCACCAGTGATCCAGGGTCGGGGCACTACGAGCAGTACTTC | CATSDPGSGHYEQYF
TRBJ1-2 | NA | TRBV7-9 | NA | TGTGCCTGGGGAACTGGCTACACCTTC | CAWGTGYTF
TRBJ2-7 | few | TRBV11-1 | NA | TGTGCCAGCAGCGAGCCGGCCAGGGGCACCTACGAGCAGTACTTC | CASSEPARGTYEQYF
TRBJ2-5 | NA | TRBV20-1 | TRBD2 | TGCAGTGCGTCCGGGGGGGCAGGAGGCCAGGAGACCCAGTACTTC | CSASGGAGGQETQYF
TRBJ2-1 | many | TRBV5-1 | TRBD1 | TGCGCCAGCAGCAGGGGACAGGGAAACAATGAGCAGTTCTTC | CASSRGQGNNEQFF
TRBJ1-4 | NA | TRBV12-3/TRBV12-4 | NA | TGTGCCAGCAGTTCTCTCTCCGGGACGGGTAATGAAAAACTGTTTTTT | CASSSLSGTGNEKLFF
TRBJ2-5 | few | TRBV24-1 | TRBD1 | TGTGCCACCAGTGATCGATCGACAGGGGAGAGAGAGACCCAGTACTTC | CATSDRSTGERETQYF
TRBJ1-4 | NA | TRBV28 | NA | TGTGCCAGCAGTTTAACCGGGACAATCCAGTTTTTT | CASSLTGTIQFF
TRBJ1-2 | many | TRBV6-6 | NA | TGTGCCAGCAGTTTACAGGGAGTCGGCTACACCTTC | CASSLQGVGYTF
TRBJ2-2 | many | TRBV5-1 | NA | TGCGCCAGCAGCTTGGGGGCAACTAACACCGGGGAGCTGTTTTTT | CASSLGATNTGELFF
TRBJ2-6 | NA | TRBV7-2 | NA | TGTGCCAGCAGCTTAAGACAGGGAGGGGTCCTGACTTTC | CASSLRQGGVLTF
TRBJ2-4 | few | TRBV7-2 | NA | TGTGCCAGCAGCACCGGACAGGTTGGAGGGGCCAAAAACATTCAGTACTTC | CASSTGQVGGAKNIQYF
TRBJ2-1 | NA | TRBV25-1 | NA | TGTGCCAGCAGTGAATTAGTAGGGGGGGCCAATGAAGGTGGACAGTTCTTC | CASSELVGGANEGGQFF
TRBJ2-7 | many | TRBV15 | NA | TGTGCCACCTCCTTAGGCAGGGGTTACGAGCGGCAGTACTTC | CATSLGRGYERQYF
TRBJ2-3 | NA | TRBV9 | NA | TGTGCCAGCAGTTCGGGTGGGGAATCCACAGATACGCAGTATTTT | CASSSGGESTDTQYF
TRBJ2-1 | NA | TRBV19 | NA | TGTGCCAGTAGCCGTCGGACCTCTACTGTAGTTTCGTCCTACAATGAGCAGTTCTTC | CASSRRTSTVVSSYNEQFF
TRBJ2-7 | few | TRBV3-1 | TRBD1 | TGTGCCAGCAGTCGGGACAGGGTGGGCGAGCAGTACTTC | CASSRDRVGEQYF
TRBJ2-7 | NA | TRBV27 | NA | TGTGCCAGCAGTTTATCAAGTGAGGTGAGGGAGCAGTACTTC | CASSLSSEVREQYF
TRBJ2-1 | few | TRBV11-1 | TRBD2 | TGTGCCAGCAGCGGGACTAGATACAATGAGCAGTTCTTC | CASSGTRYNEQFF
TRBJ2-1 | few | TRBV7-2 | TRBD2 | TGTGCCAGCAGCTCAAGGACTAGCGGGGAGAATGAGCAGTTCTTC | CASSSRTSGENEQFF
TRBJ2-3 | few | TRBV29-1 | NA | TGCAGCTTTCACCCCATGACAGATACGCAGTATTTT | CSFHPMTDTQYF
TRBJ2-3 | few | TRBV10-2 | TRBD1 | TGCGCCAGCAGTGATAGACAGGGGGATACGCAGTATTTT | CASSDRQGDTQYF
TRBJ2-1 | NA | TRBV11-2 | TRBD2 | TGTGCCAGCAGCTTAGTCCTGGGAGGGAGCTCCTACAATGAGCAGTTCTTC | CASSLVLGGSSYNEQFF